These T cell receptor beta chains were read from a single sample in a study of intratumoral heterogeneity in liver cancer. Generated by immunoSEQ multiplex PCR, the TCRdb table keeps only in-frame clones and is missing some. The table lists approximately 20,000 clones, about two thirds of them singletons. The sample in question was tumor-adjacent normal tissue, obtained before any cancer treatment. These receptors originate from a woman in her sixties or seventies with hepatocellular carcinoma. Each CDR3 is given with its conserved first and last residue. Fields, in order: V gene, clone size, CDR3 protein. The size of a clone is reported for some rows only, either as once, few or many, or as a class for expanded clones.

>TRBV20-1|NA
CSAGETQYF
>TRBV5-1|NA
CASSLAVNEQFF
>TRBV18|NA
CASSPTYNEQFF
>TRBV6-5|NA
CASSTGSSPLHF
>TRBV5-1|few
CASSLSTGVMTEAFF
>TRBV5-5|NA
CASSAILSSYNEQFF
>TRBV19|NA
CASSTGRQRHNEQFF
>TRBV7-8|NA
CASAYRGSGNTIYF
>TRBV9|NA
CASTPGQGYYEQYF
>TRBV19|NA
CASSITGGSDTEAFF
>TRBV5-5|NA
CASSLIRDPTYGYTF
>TRBV7-2|few
CASSLIAGSYNEQFF
>TRBV20-1|NA
CSASSQETQYF
>TRBV29-1|few
CSVRPTGGSYNEQFF
>TRBV6-1|NA
CASSELGTEAFF
>TRBV6-5|NA
CASSNRDTYGYTF
>TRBV5-5|NA
CASSRNQEIAAFYEQYF
>TRBV30|NA
CAWDLTDTQYF
>TRBV7-3|few
CASAVPNTGELFF
>TRBV28|NA
CASNTGGLGYGYTF
>TRBV11-1|few
CASSTRARGNEQFF
>TRBV30|NA
CAWSVENMNTEAFF
>TRBV7-8|NA
CASSHPTSGFDYNEQFF
>TRBV5-1|NA
CASSLEGLSYEQYF
>TRBV19|NA
CASSMSGGSSYEQYF
>TRBV11-2|NA
CASSRAGGYQETQYF
>TRBV9|NA
CASSVEGPTGELFF
>TRBV7-9|NA
CASSQPNEKLFF
>TRBV19|few
CASSIGQPGNEAFF
>TRBV2|NA
CASSVLAGATDEQFF
>TRBV10-2|NA
CASKENSGSGEQYF
>TRBV9|few
CASSVRTGGYEQYF
>TRBV28|NA
CASCGGLYSNQPQHF
>TRBV4-2|few
CASSQAGPDTGELFF
>TRBV28|NA
CASSRLSGANVLTF
>TRBV28|NA
CASSIEGEAFF
>TRBV2|NA
CASSRGQAGANVLTF
>TRBV9|NA
CASSVADTRSGNTIYF
>TRBV4-1|NA
CASSQEVSVGIGAEQFF
>TRBV19|NA
CASQRPYEQYF
>TRBV2|NA
CASSLGAPNQPQHF
>TRBV10-3|NA
CAISESNQTSGSQYF
>TRBV24-1|NA
CATSAGADTQYF
>TRBV19|once
CASSMGLDRLLNTEAFF
>TRBV28|NA
CASRLAGAPGELFF
>TRBV24-1|NA
CATSDFGSTDTQYF
>TRBV28|NA
CASSLSGQYTEAFF
>TRBV5-8|NA
CASSSLRGYTEAFF
>TRBV5-4|NA
CASSLETQGETQYF
>TRBV29-1|NA
CSVDMTYNEQFF
>TRBV6-2/TRBV6-3|NA
CASSSSDRGYNEQYF
>TRBV12-5|NA
CASGLPETREVQPQHF
>TRBV5-4|NA
CASSVLQNSGSVNEQFF
>TRBV5-1|NA
CASSLDRGLTGANVLTF